The 21 T cell receptor beta chains reported below all come from one sample, sequenced in a study of shared T cell receptors in the human thymus. Libraries were prepared by immunoSEQ multiplex PCR; TCRdb keeps only in-frame clonotypes and omits some of them. The table shows 720,000 or so clones, with approximately 85% occurring only once. Separately, the same data were catalogued under a study of human thymus T cells.

The sequenced sample was thymocytes. The receptors originated from a girl under three years old with a congenital heart defect.

This clone was recorded once. V is TRBV5-5 and J is TRBJ2-2; 8 nucleotides line up with TRBD1. The CDR3 consists of 14 residues. V trimming: 4 bases; J trimming: 6 bases; junction bases outside the gene matches: 5. Germline assignment: CDR1 SGHKS and CDR2 YYEKEE (reference sequence). CDR3 bases: TGTGCCAGCAGCCCGGACAGGGTGGCCGGGGAGCTGTTTTTT. Residues: CASSPDRVAGELFF.

The V gene is TRBV9, the J gene TRBJ2-3; possibly TRBD2 for D (6 bases). V lost 1 base, J lost 5 bases, and 11 bases lay in between. The CDR3 consists of 14 residues. The germline V gene has CDR1 SGDLS and CDR2 YYNGEE. CDR3 sequence reads: CASSVRAREDTQYF. The CDR3 DNA reads TGTGCCAGCAGCGTAAGGGCGCGGGAAGATACGCAGTATTTT.

This sequence joins TRBV6-4 and TRBJ1-2, with 8 bases identical to TRBD1. Per germline, CDR1 MRHNA and CDR2 SNTAGT. The CDR3 length is 14 residues. The junction had 7 bases not matched to a gene; V was cut back by 2 bases and J by 8 bases. CDR3 DNA sequence: TGTGCCAGCAGTGACCCCGGACAGGGTGGCGGCTACACCTTC. It specifies CASSDPGQGGGYTF.

The J gene is TRBJ2-5, the V gene TRBV5-1; D might be TRBD2 (7 bases). Germline CDR1 SGHRS, CDR2 YFSETQ. This CDR3 has 16 residues. Trimming pared 1 base from V and 4 bases from J, leaving 17 bases between. CDR3: CASSLKGGCFAETQYF. The CDR3 DNA reads TGCGCCAGCAGCTTGAAGGGGGGGTGTTTTGCAGAGACCCAGTACTTC.

This chain connects TRBV14 to TRBJ1-6, with D tentatively TRBD1 (6 bases). V lost 4 bases and J lost 5, with 12 bases in between. The CDR3 has 15 residues. The V gene's germline CDR1 is SGHDN and CDR2 FVKESK. CDR3 residues: CASSLGTRDNSPLHF. The CDR3 DNA reads as TGTGCCAGCAGCCTAGGGACAAGGGATAATTCACCCCTCCACTTT.

This clone was picked up one time. This chain links TRBV27 with TRBJ1-2, with D tentatively TRBD1 (6 bases). The germline V gene has CDR1 MNHEY and CDR2 SMNVEV (reference sequence). CDR3 length: 13 amino acids. Trimming shortened V by 2 bases and J by 6 bases, and 10 bases separated the two germline ends. The CDR3 here is CASSLTGWHGYTF. CDR3 sequence (DNA): TGTGCCAGCAGTTTAACAGGGTGGCATGGCTACACCTTC.

This chain uses TRBV27 with TRBJ1-2; weak D call: TRBD1 (5 bases). CDR1 MNHEY and CDR2 SMNVEV come from the germline V gene (reference sequence). Trimming shortened V by 10 bases and J by 3 bases, and 15 bases separated the two germline ends. The CDR3 is made up of 13 amino acids. The CDR3 DNA follows: TGTGCCACCCGACAGCGCCCCGACTATGGCTACACCTTC. Residues: CATRQRPDYGYTF.

The V and J genes are TRBV7-3 and TRBJ2-3, with TRBD2 identical over 11 bases. V was pared by 2 bases and J by 3 bases, with 1 base of the junction left unmatched. The CDR3 has 15 amino acids. Germline V gene data show CDR1 as SGHTA and CDR2 as FQGTGA. The CDR3, as DNA: TGTGCCAGCAGCTTAGCTAGCGGGGGGACAGATACGCAGTATTTT. Amino acid sequence: CASSLASGGTDTQYF.

The chain couples TRBV5-1 to TRBJ2-1; D is unresolved. The CDR3 consists of 13 residues. V lost 4 bases to trimming and J lost 8 bases, with 13 bases between them. The germline CDR1 and CDR2 sequences are SGHRS and YFSETQ. CDR3 in amino acids: CASSTLVGDEQFF. The CDR3 bases are TGCGCCAGCAGCACGTTAGTGGGCGATGAGCAGTTCTTC.

The chain uses TRBV7-3 and TRBJ2-1; 10 nucleotides agree with TRBD2. The CDR3 length is 14 residues. Looked up from germline, CDR1 is SGHTA and CDR2 is FQGTGA. Unmatched junction bases numbered 6, after V lost 7 bases and J lost 6 bases. The CDR3 loop reads CASNTAGGPNEQFF. DNA for the CDR3: TGTGCCAGCAATACAGCGGGGGGGCCCAATGAGCAGTTCTTC.

This clone came up once. This chain links TRBV9 with TRBJ2-3, with D hard to call. This CDR3 comprises 17 residues. The ends were cut back, 1 base at V and 0 bases at J, with 15 bases in the middle. CDR1 is SGDLS, CDR2 YYNGEE, per germline. DNA of the CDR3: TGTGCCAGCAGCGTACTCCGGCAGGCCCTTAGCACAGATACGCAGTATTTT. As protein: CASSVLRQALSTDTQYF.

The rearrangement joins TRBV5-1 to TRBJ2-7; D is perhaps TRBD2 (7 bases). Looked up from germline, CDR1 is SGHRS and CDR2 is YFSETQ. The CDR3 totals 17 residues. V was pared by 5 bases and J by 4 bases, with 25 bases between. The CDR3 is CASRAGGPANLLYEQYF. The CDR3 bases are TGCGCCAGCAGGGCCGGGGGGCCAGCCAACCTATTATACGAGCAGTACTTC.

The CDR3 nucleotides read TGCGCCAGCAGCTTACAGGGAATGGTTAATGAAAAACTGTTTTTT. Its translation: CASSLQGMVNEKLFF. V usage is TRBV5-1 and J usage is TRBJ1-4; a possible D gene is TRBD1 (6 bases). The CDR3 runs to 15 residues. The V gene's germline CDR1 is SGHRS and CDR2 YFSETQ. V lost 2 bases and J lost 4, with 12 bases in between.

Only one count was recorded for this clone. The rearrangement joins TRBV4-1 to TRBJ2-5, with 10 bases fitting TRBD2. There are 19 residues in the CDR3. Looked up from germline, CDR1 is MGHRA and CDR2 is YSYEKL. V trimming: 0 bases; J trimming: 5 bases; junction bases outside the gene matches: 15. CDR3 protein: CASSQDSVSSGGASETQYF. The CDR3 DNA reads as TGCGCCAGCAGCCAAGACAGCGTGTCAAGCGGGGGGGCGAGTGAGACCCAGTACTTC.

This chain connects TRBV19 to TRBJ2-7, with D perhaps matching TRBD1 (5 bases). V shed 3 bases and J shed 2 bases, with 11 bases lying between them. This CDR3 region has 14 residues. CDR1 and CDR2 (germline): LNHDA, SQIVND (reference sequence). CDR3 in amino acids: CASSITGRAYEQYF. CDR3 DNA sequence: TGTGCCAGTAGTATCACGGGCAGGGCCTACGAGCAGTACTTC.

The chain links TRBV7-2 to TRBJ1-2; 9 bases are shared with TRBD1. The CDR3 has 17 amino acids. The V gene's germline CDR1 is SGHTA and CDR2 FQGNSA. J was trimmed by 3 bases and V by 7 bases; bases with no gene match: 15. DNA for the CDR3: TGTGCCAGCACCCATCCCCCCTGGACAGGGGAGGACTATGGCTACACCTTC. This translates into CASTHPPWTGEDYGYTF.

This rearrangement joins TRBV2 to TRBJ1-3; D is ambiguous. The germline CDR1 and CDR2 sequences are SNHLY and FYNNEI. The CDR3 length is 15 residues. Trimming left V 6 bases short and J 0 bases short, with 12 bases between. The CDR3 protein is CASSLEIHSGNTIYF. The DNA of the CDR3 is TGTGCCAGCAGCCTGGAGATTCACTCTGGAAACACCATATATTTT.

The chain uses TRBV7-6 and TRBJ1-3, with a possible D match to TRBD1 (5 bases). The V end was cut by 5 bases, the J end by 4 bases, with 21 bases between. The length of the CDR3 is 17 residues. Per the germline V gene, CDR1 is SGHVS and CDR2 is FNYEAQ. The CDR3 bases are TGTGCCAGCAGCCCAAAAAACGGTCGTACAGGCGGAAACACCATATATTTT. Translation gives CASSPKNGRTGGNTIYF.

The chain is built from TRBV4-1 and TRBJ1-5; tentatively, D is TRBD1 (5 bases). V gave up 3 bases and J gave up 6 bases, with 12 bases separating them. The germline V gene has CDR1 MGHRA and CDR2 YSYEKL. This CDR3 is built from 14 residues. The CDR3: CASSQPGIGQPQHF. The CDR3 DNA reads as TGCGCCAGCAGCCAGCCAGGGATTGGTCAGCCCCAGCATTTT.

The V and J genes are TRBV28 and TRBJ1-2; TRBD1 matches at 8 bases. CDR1 and CDR2 from the germline V gene are MDHEN and SYDVKM. With 11 bases clipped from V and 4 bases from J, the junction kept 9 bases outside the gene matches. CDR3 length: 13 amino acids. This chain's CDR3 is CACQGARSYGYTF. CDR3 nucleotide sequence: TGTGCCTGTCAGGGGGCAAGAAGCTATGGCTACACCTTC.

The chain combines TRBV4-1 with TRBJ1-1; D gene uncertain. V was shortened by 1 base and J by 3 bases, with 12 bases between the two germline ends. This CDR3 comprises 15 residues. Germline lookup yields CDR1 MGHRA and CDR2 YSYEKL. CDR3 sequence (DNA): TGCGCCAGCAGCCAAGGGATGGTTCAGGACACTGAAGCTTTCTTT. Protein sequence: CASSQGMVQDTEAFF.